The next 28 T cell receptor beta chains were all read from a single sample in a study of vaccination effects on CD4 cells after COVID-19. Sequencing followed a ViraFEST assay step that expanded antigen-specific CD4+ T cells with viral peptide pools. Following an approximately eleven-day culture, CD4+ T cells were purified. None of the vaccinated had previously contracted SARS-CoV-2, and their nucleocapsid antibodies tested negative. Antigens of these TCRs are unknown. Measured with immunoSEQ multiplex PCR; TCRdb has only the in-frame clones, and not every one. Of over 45,000 clones detected, 55% to 75% appear once; the ten largest clones hold 15% to 20%. The sample in question was CD4+ T cells from PBMCs cultured with SARS-CoV-2 spike peptides, obtained before COVID-19 vaccination. The receptors derive from a human donor who received a COVID-19 vaccine.

A single count supports this clone. The chain recombines TRBV27 with TRBJ1-2; D possibly corresponds to TRBD1 (5 bases). The ends were cut back, 3 bases at V and 4 bases at J, with 12 bases in the middle. This CDR3 comprises 14 residues. CDR1 is MNHEY and CDR2 is SMNVEV in the germline V gene (reference sequence). CDR3 region: CASSLVNRGYGYTF. In DNA, the CDR3 is TGTGCCAGCAGTTTGGTTAATAGGGGCTATGGCTACACCTTC.

The chain is built from TRBV18 and TRBJ2-2; D is unclear. The CDR3 has 14 amino acids. Germline loops: CDR1 KGHSH, CDR2 LQKENI. Trimming removed 6 bases from V and 6 bases from J, with 14 bases in between. CDR3: CASSFGVEAGELFF. DNA for the CDR3: TGTGCCAGCTCCTTCGGCGTGGAAGCCGGGGAGCTGTTTTTT.

V and J are TRBV18 and TRBJ1-3; no clear D. The CDR3 has 17 residues. Trimming took off 1 base at V and 0 bases at J, with 13 bases between the two ends. Per the germline V gene, CDR1 is KGHSH and CDR2 is LQKENI. CDR3 sequence reads: CASSPREKTTSGNTIYF. CDR3 sequence (DNA): TGTGCCAGCTCACCACGGGAGAAGACGACCTCTGGAAACACCATATATTTT. Full variable domain (rest looked up from reference TRBV18 and TRBJ1-3): NAGVMQNPRHLVRRRGQEARLRCSPMKGHSHVYWYRQLPEEGLKFMVYLQKENIIDESGMPKERFSAEFPKEGPSILRIQQVVRGDSAAYFCASSPREKTTSGNTIYFGEGSWLTVV.

Written as DNA, the CDR3 is TGTGCCGCCAGACTTAACGTGAACACTGAAGCTTTCTTT. This codes for CAARLNVNTEAFF. The J gene is TRBJ1-1, the V gene TRBV10-3, with unresolved D. Germline V gene data show CDR1 as ENHRY and CDR2 as SYGVKD. Deletions cut 11 bases from V and 0 bases from J, with 13 bases between. There are 13 residues in the CDR3.

V gene TRBV3-1 (or the pseudogene TRBV3-2) combines with J gene TRBJ1-2; D is ambiguous. Trimming pared 1 base from V and 4 bases from J, leaving 7 bases between. This CDR3 contains 13 residues. CDR1 is LGHDT and CDR2 is YNNKEL in the germline V gene (reference sequence). CDR3 protein: CASSQGPGYGYTF. CDR3 DNA: TGTGCCAGCAGCCAAGGGCCGGGCTATGGCTACACCTTC.

This chain connects TRBV5-5 to TRBJ1-3; D is ambiguous. Germline values: CDR1 SGHKS, CDR2 YYEKEE (reference sequence). With 1 base removed from V and 0 bases from J, the gap between germline ends came to 14 bases. The CDR3 consists of 17 residues. This chain's CDR3 is CASSLSPTGGSGNTIYF. CDR3 DNA sequence: TGTGCCAGCAGCTTGTCTCCGACGGGAGGCTCTGGAAACACCATATATTTT.

This clone occurred a few times. The chain couples TRBV12-5 to TRBJ1-4; a weak D match, TRBD1 (5 bases). The ends were cut back, 6 bases at V and 1 base at J, with 15 bases in the middle. Germline lookup yields CDR1 LGHNT and CDR2 FRNRAP. CDR3 length equals 16 residues. The DNA of the CDR3 is TGTGCTAGTGGCCGGGGACTGGTCGAAACTAATGAAAAACTGTTTTTT. Translating gives CASGRGLVETNEKLFF. Drawing the rest from reference TRBV12-5 and TRBJ1-4, the complete variable domain is DARVTQTPRHKVTEMGQEVTMRCQPILGHNTVFWYRQTMMQGLELLAYFRNRAPLDDSGMPKDRFSAEMPDATLATLKIQPSEPRDSAVYFCASGRGLVETNEKLFFGSGTQLSVL.

The rearrangement uses TRBV7-2 and TRBJ1-1; 7 bases fit TRBD1. In germline, CDR1 is SGHTA, CDR2 FQGNSA. The V gene end was trimmed by 3 bases and the J gene end by 4 bases; junction bases not matched to a gene: 5. This CDR3 region has 14 residues. CDR3 protein: CASSFINRGTEAFF. The CDR3 DNA sequence: TGTGCCAGCAGCTTCATCAACAGGGGCACTGAAGCTTTCTTT.

The rearrangement uses TRBV7-9 and TRBJ2-1; no reliable D call. The CDR3 consists of 18 residues. The V end lost 0 bases, the J end lost 3 bases, and 18 bases lay between the germline ends. Germline V gene lookup returns CDR1 SEHNR and CDR2 FQNEAQ (reference sequence). Here the CDR3 reads CASSLANSRVPIYNEQFF. The CDR3 DNA is TGTGCCAGCAGCTTAGCGAACTCCCGCGTTCCTATCTACAATGAGCAGTTCTTC. The full variable domain, its missing parts supplied by reference TRBV7-9 and TRBJ2-1, is DTGVSQNPRHKITKRGQNVTFRCDPISEHNRLYWYRQTLGQGPEFLTYFQNEAQLEKSRLLSDRFSAERPKGSFSTLEIQRTEQGDSAMYLCASSLANSRVPIYNEQFFGPGTRLTVL.

The chain uses TRBV28 and TRBJ2-3; 11 bases line up with TRBD2. The CDR3 is made up of 15 amino acids. The germline CDR1 and CDR2 sequences are MDHEN and SYDVKM. With 6 bases clipped from V and 2 bases from J, the junction kept 4 bases outside the gene matches. CDR3 sequence reads: CASRLAGEATDTQYF. CDR3 in DNA: TGTGCCAGCAGACTAGCGGGAGAGGCCACAGATACGCAGTATTTT.

The genes are TRBV7-2 and TRBJ2-3; D not certain. The V gene's germline CDR1 is SGHTA and CDR2 FQGNSA. Trimming cost V 2 bases and J 2 bases, with 8 bases left between them. CDR3 length: 14 amino acids. CDR3 sequence: CASSLNGFTDTQYF. CDR3 DNA sequence: TGTGCCAGCAGCTTAAACGGTTTCACAGATACGCAGTATTTT.

This clone was observed a few times. The chain combines TRBV19 with TRBJ2-7, with TRBD1 matching over 8 bases. CDR3 size: 15 residues. The germline V gene encodes CDR1 LNHDA and CDR2 SQIVND (reference sequence). Trimming took 3 bases from V and 0 from J; bases not matched to a gene: 4. The CDR3 DNA is TGTGCCAGTAGTATGGAGGGACAGGACTCCTACGAGCAGTACTTC. It is translated as CASSMEGQDSYEQYF.

J is TRBJ1-2 and V is TRBV3-1 (or the pseudogene TRBV3-2), with a weak D call TRBD1 (6 bases). Between the trimmed V and J ends, which lost 5 bases and 0 bases, there was a span of 13 bases. This CDR3 spans 15 amino acids. CDR1 is LGHDT and CDR2 is YNNKEL in the germline V gene (reference sequence). This CDR3 is CASSYRGTTNYGYTF. For the CDR3, the DNA is TGTGCCAGCAGCTACAGAGGGACAACTAACTATGGCTACACCTTC.

The rearrangement uses TRBV29-1 and TRBJ1-6; 7 bases map to TRBD1. Germline CDR1 SQVTM, CDR2 ANQGSEA. The CDR3 has 12 residues. With V trimmed by 5 bases and J by 7 bases, 2 bases remained unmatched. The CDR3 DNA reads as TGCAGCGTTCGACAGGGAAATTCACCCCTCCACTTT. Translating it yields CSVRQGNSPLHF.

The chain is built from TRBV21-1 and TRBJ2-1; no check of the table's D call, TRBD2, against the DNA was made. TRBV21-1 is marked as a pseudogene. This CDR3 is built from 15 residues. CDR3 DNA sequence: TGTGCCAGCCGAAAAGAGGGGGGGAAATACAATGAGCAGTTCTTC. Translated, it gives CASRKEGGKYNEQFF.

The chain links TRBV29-1 to TRBJ2-2, with 8 positions matching TRBD2. Germline values: CDR1 SQVTM, CDR2 ANQGSEA. This CDR3 contains 14 residues. Trimming took 6 bases from V and 4 from J; bases not matched to a gene: 7. The CDR3, as DNA: TGCAGCGTCCGGGGGGGGCTGGGCACCGGGGAGCTGTTTTTT. It translates to CSVRGGLGTGELFF.

This chain links TRBV30 with TRBJ2-5; D gene unclear. The CDR3 runs to 13 residues. V was cut by 3 bases and J by 0 bases, with 8 bases left in between. Germline loops: CDR1 GTSNPN, CDR2 SVGIG (reference sequence). In DNA form, the CDR3 reads TGTGCCTGGAGCCCACGGTACCAAGAGACCCAGTACTTC. Translation gives CAWSPRYQETQYF.

The V and J genes are TRBV5-6 and TRBJ1-5, with TRBD1 as a possible D gene (5 bases). CDR1 and CDR2 from the germline V gene are SGHDT and YYEEEE. The CDR3 is 14 residues long. Trimming removed 2 bases from V and 5 bases from J, with 11 bases in between. The CDR3 protein is CASSFGQGHQPQHF. The CDR3 nucleotides are TGTGCCAGCAGCTTCGGTCAGGGTCATCAGCCCCAGCATTTT.

V is TRBV30 and J is TRBJ1-2; D is ambiguous. V lost 1 base and J 5 bases, leaving 17 bases between the germline ends. There are 15 residues in the CDR3. Germline-derived CDR1 and CDR2 are GTSNPN and SVGIG (reference sequence). The CDR3 reads CAWSALDWIFYGYTF. CDR3 DNA sequence: TGTGCCTGGAGTGCCCTTGACTGGATCTTTTATGGCTACACCTTC.

This chain uses TRBV29-1 with TRBJ1-2, with a weak D call TRBD1 (5 bases). V was pared by 4 bases and J by 8 bases, with 11 bases between. CDR1 is SQVTM and CDR2 is ANQGSEA in the germline V gene. The CDR3 totals 11 residues. Here the CDR3 reads CSVGFRAGYTF. Written as DNA, the CDR3 is TGCAGCGTTGGGTTCAGGGCCGGCTACACCTTC.

The genes are TRBV27 and TRBJ2-7, with 9 bases that match TRBD2. V shed 2 bases and J 5 bases; nucleotides not matched to a gene: 7. Germline-derived CDR1 and CDR2 are MNHEY and SMNVEV (reference sequence). The CDR3 is 15 amino acids. The CDR3 sequence is CASSLRVAGAHEQYF. The CDR3 DNA is TGTGCCAGCAGTTTACGAGTAGCGGGAGCCCACGAGCAGTACTTC.

The chain links TRBV3-1 (or the pseudogene TRBV3-2) to TRBJ1-2, with D hard to call. The CDR3 is made up of 16 amino acids. The V gene's germline CDR1 is LGHDT and CDR2 YNNKEL (reference sequence). V was pared by 0 bases and J by 6 bases, with 17 bases between. The CDR3 coding sequence is TGTGCCAGCAGCCAAGATCCCCCGGTAGGGAATAATGGCTACACCTTC. Its protein is CASSQDPPVGNNGYTF.

This clone came up once. The chain is built from TRBV10-3 and TRBJ1-1; D gene uncertain. The CDR3 has 13 amino acids. CDR1 ENHRY and CDR2 SYGVKD come from the germline V gene. The V end lost 0 bases, the J end lost 4 bases, and 6 bases lay between the germline ends. The CDR3 nucleotides are TGTGCCATCAGTGAGTCGTGGGGCACTGAAGCTTTCTTT. Residues: CAISESWGTEAFF.

The rearrangement uses TRBV10-3 and TRBJ2-7, with 8 nucleotides matching TRBD2. Germline V gene lookup returns CDR1 ENHRY and CDR2 SYGVKD. The CDR3 contains 13 residues. V lost 5 bases to trimming and J lost 4 bases; unmatched junction nucleotides: 4. CDR3 nucleotide sequence: TGTGCCATCAGTTTCCAGCGGGAGTACGAGCAGTACTTC. It is translated as CAISFQREYEQYF.

The count of this clone is one. V and J are TRBV14 and TRBJ2-5; 14 bases line up with TRBD2. In germline, CDR1 is SGHDN, CDR2 FVKESK. The CDR3 is 19 amino acids. V was clipped by 5 bases and J by 5 bases; unmatched bases: 16. Written as DNA, the CDR3 is TGTGCCAGCAGCTATCCCGGGACTAGCGGGAGAGGTGTTTCCGAGACCCAGTACTTC. Encoded protein: CASSYPGTSGRGVSETQYF.

This chain connects TRBV30 to TRBJ1-6; D call uncertain. Deletions cut 2 bases from V and 6 bases from J, with 11 bases between. The length of the CDR3 is 14 residues. The germline CDR1 and CDR2 sequences are GTSNPN and SVGIG (reference sequence). This CDR3 reads CAWSSQAGNSPLHF. CDR3 coding DNA: TGTGCCTGGAGTTCGCAGGCGGGTAATTCACCCCTCCACTTT.

V gene TRBV30 combines with J gene TRBJ2-3; D call uncertain. The CDR3 loop spans 13 amino acids. V dropped 0 bases and J dropped 5 bases, with 9 bases sitting between them. Germline-derived CDR1 and CDR2 are GTSNPN and SVGIG (reference sequence). The CDR3 DNA sequence: TGTGCCTGGAGTGTCCGACAATTAGATACGCAGTATTTT. It yields the protein CAWSVRQLDTQYF.

This clone showed up just a few times. This sequence joins TRBV19 and TRBJ1-1; the match to TRBD1 covers 7 bases. Germline-derived CDR1 and CDR2 are LNHDA and SQIVND (reference sequence). The CDR3 runs to 14 residues. Germline trimming cut 4 bases from V and 2 bases from J; bases unmatched to any gene: 4. CDR3 sequence (DNA): TGTGCCAGTAGTACCCGACAGGGTAACACTGAAGCTTTCTTT. Translated, it gives CASSTRQGNTEAFF.